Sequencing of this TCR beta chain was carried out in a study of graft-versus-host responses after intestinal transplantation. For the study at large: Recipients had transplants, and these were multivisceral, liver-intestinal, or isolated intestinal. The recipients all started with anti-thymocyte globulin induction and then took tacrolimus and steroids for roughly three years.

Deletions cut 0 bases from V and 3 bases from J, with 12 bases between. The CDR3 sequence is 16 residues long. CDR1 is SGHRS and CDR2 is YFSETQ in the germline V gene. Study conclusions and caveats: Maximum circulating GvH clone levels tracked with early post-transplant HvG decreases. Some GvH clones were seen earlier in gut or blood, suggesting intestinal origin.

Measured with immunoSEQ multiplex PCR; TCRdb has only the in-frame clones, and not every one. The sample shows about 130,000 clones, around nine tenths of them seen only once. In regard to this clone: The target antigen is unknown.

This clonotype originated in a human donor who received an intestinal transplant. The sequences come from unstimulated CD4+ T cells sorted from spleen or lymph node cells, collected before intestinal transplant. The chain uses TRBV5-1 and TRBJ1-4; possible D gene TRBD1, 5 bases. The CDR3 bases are TGCGCCAGCAGCTTGGGGGGGAATCAAGCTAATGAAAAACTGTTTTTT. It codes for CASSLGGNQANEKLFF.